The 13 T cell receptor beta chains below come from one sample, sequenced in a study of CD8 T cells in Susac syndrome. When the RNA was reverse transcribed, random hexamers were used with an input of about 0.45 to 1 ug. TCRdb called the immunoSEQ multiplex PCR reads again in MiXCR, with one record for every CDR3 protein. This table holds a few hundred thousand distinct CDR3 sequences, around nine tenths found once. The material sequenced was CD8+ T cells from PBMCs. Every receptor here comes from a human donor with multiple sclerosis.

This clonotype was seen once. The chain carries TRBV7-3 and TRBJ2-5, with TRBD2 matching over 9 bases. CDR1 is SGHTA, CDR2 FQGTGA, per germline. CDR3 length: 15 residues. V dropped 1 base and J dropped 3; count of bases not matched to a gene: 3. The CDR3 reads CASSLRAGGEETQYF. For the CDR3, the DNA is TGTGCCAGCAGCTTAAGGGCGGGAGGGGAAGAGACCCAGTACTTC. The complete variable domain, with remaining parts taken from reference TRBV7-3 and TRBJ2-5, reads GAGVSQTPSNKVTEKGKYVELRCDPISGHTALYWYRQSLGQGPEFLIYFQGTGAADDSGLPNDRFFAVRPEGSVSTLKIQRTERGDSAVYLCASSLRAGGEETQYFGPGTRLLVL.

The V gene is TRBV7-6, the J gene TRBJ2-3; D call uncertain. Germline lookup yields CDR1 SGHVS and CDR2 FNYEAQ. CDR3 length: 13 amino acids. Trimming removed 6 bases from V and 1 base from J, with 8 bases in between. The CDR3 loop is CASSSFGTDTQYF. In DNA, the CDR3 is TGTGCCAGCAGTTCCTTCGGCACAGATACGCAGTATTTT.

In regard to this clonotype: A junction boundary mismatches the germline segment, possibly from a read error. The V gene is TRBV7-7, the J gene TRBJ2-5; the D is unclear. From germline, CDR1 is SSHAT and CDR2 FNYEAQ (reference sequence). CDR3 size: 12 residues. The DNA of the CDR3 is TGTGCTAGCAGCTTCCCCGGGGAGACCCAGTACTTC. This encodes CASSFPGETQYF.

V usage is TRBV6-1 and J usage is TRBJ1-1, with no clear D. Trimming pared 2 bases from V and 7 bases from J, leaving 29 bases between. This CDR3 comprises 19 residues. Germline loops: CDR1 MNHNS, CDR2 SASEGT. This CDR3 reads CASSEQVPFETFGWGEAFF. The CDR3 coding sequence is TGTGCCAGCAGTGAACAAGTGCCATTCGAAACCTTTGGGTGGGGTGAAGCTTTCTTT.

This clonotype is a singleton in its sample. The junction departs from the called germline gene at one end, perhaps through a read error. The J gene is TRBJ2-6, the V gene TRBV12-3 or TRBV12-4; the D is unclear. This CDR3 spans 15 amino acids. The CDR3 bases are TGTGCCAGCAGGTTAGACGGCTCATGGGCCAACGTCCTGACTTTC. Translation: CASRLDGSWANVLTF.

The chain links TRBV27 to TRBJ2-1; TRBD1 agrees at 11 bases. This CDR3 region has 15 residues. The V and J ends lost 5 bases and 6 bases, in that order; junction bases with no gene match: 6. The germline V gene encodes CDR1 MNHEY and CDR2 SMNVEV (reference sequence). The CDR3 loop reads CASSTGQGATNEQFF. DNA of the CDR3: TGTGCCAGCAGTACCGGACAGGGGGCGACCAATGAGCAGTTCTTC.

This rearrangement joins TRBV27 to TRBJ2-7, with 7 bases aligning to TRBD1. This CDR3 comprises 13 residues. Germline values: CDR1 MNHEY, CDR2 SMNVEV (reference sequence). J was trimmed by 5 bases and V by 7 bases; bases with no gene match: 8. Written as DNA, the CDR3 is TGTGCCAGCACCAGGACAGGCGACCACGAGCAGTACTTC. Translated, it gives CASTRTGDHEQYF.

CDR3 region: CASSLVAGNTDEQYF. The CDR3 nucleotides read TGTGCCAGCAGCTTGGTGGCAGGGAATACCGACGAGCAGTACTTC. V gene TRBV5-8 combines with J gene TRBJ2-7; D perhaps matches TRBD1 (5 bases). Germline V gene sequence: CDR1 SGHTS, CDR2 YDEGEE. Trimming shortened V by 0 bases and J by 5 bases, and 15 bases separated the two germline ends. The CDR3 is made up of 15 amino acids.

This chain links TRBV6-5 with TRBJ2-3; no clear D gene. This CDR3 is built from 15 residues. The germline V gene encodes CDR1 MNHEY and CDR2 SVGAGI. Trimming cost V 1 base and J 4 bases, with 12 bases left between them. CDR3 DNA: TGTGCCAGCAGTTACTTCCTCGGGTCACCAGATACGCAGTATTTT. This encodes CASSYFLGSPDTQYF.

This chain uses TRBV19 with TRBJ1-1, with TRBD1 as a possible D gene (6 bases). CDR3 length equals 14 residues. V shed 7 bases and J shed 3 bases, with 15 bases lying between them. From germline, CDR1 is LNHDA and CDR2 SQIVND (reference sequence). DNA for the CDR3: TGTGCCAGTAATCAGGGGATGATAGACACTGAAGCTTTCTTT. Its protein product is CASNQGMIDTEAFF.

The chain links TRBV13 to TRBJ2-7; the D gene is possibly TRBD2 (5 bases). Trimming left V 5 bases short and J 4 bases short, with 12 bases between. Germline V gene data show CDR1 as PRHDT and CDR2 as FYEKMQ (reference sequence). The CDR3 runs to 13 residues. The DNA for the CDR3 is TGTGCCAGCAGCCCTGAGGGCCGGTACGAGCAGTACTTC. Its translation: CASSPEGRYEQYF.

This clonotype was counted a single time. The rearrangement joins TRBV5-1 to TRBJ2-7; 9 bases are shared with TRBD1. The CDR3 sequence is 17 residues long. V lost 3 bases, J lost 4 bases, and 14 bases stayed unmatched. Germline CDR1 and CDR2: SGHRS and YFSETQ. CDR3 in amino acids: CASSSYLTGTGSYEQYF. In DNA form, the CDR3 reads TGCGCCAGCAGCTCTTACCTCACCGGGACAGGGAGTTACGAGCAGTACTTC.

The chain joins TRBV4-2 to TRBJ2-1, with D uncertain. Germline CDR1 and CDR2: LGHNA and YNFKEQ. This CDR3 has 15 amino acids. Trimming cost V 0 bases and J 4 bases, with 10 bases left between them. CDR3 sequence: CASSQEALVYNEQFF. CDR3 bases: TGTGCCAGCAGCCAAGAGGCACTGGTGTACAATGAGCAGTTCTTC.